Listed below are T cell receptor beta chains from one sample, sequenced in a study of Graves' ophthalmopathy and Graves' hyperthyroidism. TCRdb recomputed calls from the multiplex PCR reads with MiXCR, one row per CDR3 protein. The table records a few hundred thousand distinct CDR3 sequences, 20% to 25% of them present only once. What was sequenced was peripheral blood. These TCRs come from a woman in her 50s with Graves' ophthalmopathy. The CDR3 runs from the conserved cysteine through the conserved F or W. D genes are given only for firm matches. Size is omitted from some rows. Given values are once, few, many or a class for expanded clones.

J: TRBJ2-5; size: many; D: .; V: TRBV2; CDR3: CASSVKETQYF; DNA: TGTGCCAGCAGTGTTAAAGAGACCCAGTACTTC
J: TRBJ1-5; size: many; D: .; V: TRBV2; CDR3: CASSGGKGSNQPQHF; DNA: TGTGCCAGCAGTGGGGGTAAGGGTAGCAATCAGCCCCAGCATTTT
J: TRBJ1-2; size: few; D: .; V: TRBV10-3; CDR3: CAISELMTVNYGYTF; DNA: TGTGCCATCAGTGAGTTGATGACAGTGAACTATGGCTACACCTTC
J: TRBJ1-1; size: .; D: .; V: TRBV29-1; CDR3: CSAGVGGTEAFF; DNA: TGCAGCGCCGGTGTGGGGGGAACTGAAGCTTTCTTT
J: TRBJ2-5; size: few; D: .; V: TRBV6-1; CDR3: CASNERLPGTQYF; DNA: TGTGCCAGCAACGAGCGTTTACCTGGGACCCAGTACTTC
J: TRBJ1-2; size: .; D: TRBD1; V: TRBV29-1; CDR3: CSVEGRQGAYGYTF; DNA: TGCAGCGTTGAGGGTCGACAGGGGGCCTATGGCTACACCTTC
J: TRBJ1-3; size: .; D: .; V: TRBV19; CDR3: CASSTPGISGNTIYF; DNA: TGTGCCAGTAGTACCCCGGGCATCTCTGGAAACACCATATATTTT
J: TRBJ1-1; size: few; D: .; V: TRBV12-3/TRBV12-4; CDR3: CASSLSGLVGEAFF; DNA: TGTGCCAGCAGTTTATCGGGTCTCGTGGGGGAAGCTTTCTTT
J: TRBJ1-1; size: many; D: .; V: TRBV20-1; CDR3: CSARMLGGTEAFF; DNA: TGCAGTGCTAGAATGCTAGGGGGCACTGAAGCTTTCTTT
J: TRBJ2-5; size: many; D: .; V: TRBV6-5; CDR3: CASSTYRGGRETQYF; DNA: TGTGCCAGCAGTACTTACAGGGGAGGGCGAGAGACCCAGTACTTC
J: TRBJ1-2; size: few; D: .; V: TRBV7-2; CDR3: CASSFDYGYTF; DNA: TGTGCCAGCAGCTTTGACTATGGCTACACCTTC
J: TRBJ2-7; size: many; D: TRBD2; V: TRBV7-2; CDR3: CASSDGLAAYEQYF; DNA: TGTGCCAGCAGCGACGGACTAGCGGCCTACGAGCAGTACTTC
J: TRBJ2-2; size: many; D: TRBD2; V: TRBV29-1; CDR3: CSVTSGTNTGELFF; DNA: TGCAGCGTGACTAGCGGCACGAACACCGGGGAGCTGTTTTTT